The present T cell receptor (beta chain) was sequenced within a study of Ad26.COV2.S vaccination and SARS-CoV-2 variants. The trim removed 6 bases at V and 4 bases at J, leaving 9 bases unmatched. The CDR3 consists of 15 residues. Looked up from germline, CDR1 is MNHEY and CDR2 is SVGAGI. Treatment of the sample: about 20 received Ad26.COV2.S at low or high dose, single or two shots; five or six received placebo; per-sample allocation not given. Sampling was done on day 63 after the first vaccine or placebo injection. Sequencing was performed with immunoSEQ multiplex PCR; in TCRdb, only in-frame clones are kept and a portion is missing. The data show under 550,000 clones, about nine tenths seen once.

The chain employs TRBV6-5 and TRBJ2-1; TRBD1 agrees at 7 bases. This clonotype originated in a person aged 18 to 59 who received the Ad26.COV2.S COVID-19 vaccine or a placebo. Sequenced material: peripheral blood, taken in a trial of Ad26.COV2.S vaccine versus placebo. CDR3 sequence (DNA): TGTGCCAGCAGGATCAGGGGGTTAGGGTACAATGAGCAGTTCTTC. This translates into CASRIRGLGYNEQFF.